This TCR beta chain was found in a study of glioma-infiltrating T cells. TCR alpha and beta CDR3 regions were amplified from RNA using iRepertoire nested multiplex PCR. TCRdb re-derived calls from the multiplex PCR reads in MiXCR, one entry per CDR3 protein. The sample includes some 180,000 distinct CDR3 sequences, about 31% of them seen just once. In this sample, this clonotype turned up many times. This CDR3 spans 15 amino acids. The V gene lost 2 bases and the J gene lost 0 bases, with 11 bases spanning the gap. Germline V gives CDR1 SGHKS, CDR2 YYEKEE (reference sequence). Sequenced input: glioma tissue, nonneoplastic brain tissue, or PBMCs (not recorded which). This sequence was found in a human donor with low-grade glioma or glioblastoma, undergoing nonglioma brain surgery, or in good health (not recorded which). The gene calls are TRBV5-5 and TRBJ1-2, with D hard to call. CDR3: CASSFHTSANYGYTF. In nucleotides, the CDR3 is TGTGCCAGCAGCTTCCATACCTCCGCTAACTATGGCTACACCTTC.